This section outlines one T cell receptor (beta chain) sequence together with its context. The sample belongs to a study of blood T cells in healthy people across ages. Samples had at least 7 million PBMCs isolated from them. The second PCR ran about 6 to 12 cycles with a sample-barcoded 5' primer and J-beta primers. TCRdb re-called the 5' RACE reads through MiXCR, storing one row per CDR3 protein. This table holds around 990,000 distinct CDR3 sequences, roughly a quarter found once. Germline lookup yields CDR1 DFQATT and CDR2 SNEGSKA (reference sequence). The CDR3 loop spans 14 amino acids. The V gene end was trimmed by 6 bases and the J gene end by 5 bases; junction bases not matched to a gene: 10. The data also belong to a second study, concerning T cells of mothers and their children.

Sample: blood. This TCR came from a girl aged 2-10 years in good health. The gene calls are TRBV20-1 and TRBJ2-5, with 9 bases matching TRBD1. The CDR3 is CSARTGDKGETQYF. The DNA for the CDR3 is TGCAGTGCAAGGACAGGGGACAAAGGGGAGACCCAGTACTTC.